Each of the 9 T cell receptor beta chains below was sequenced from the same sample in a study of blood T cell repertoires in COVID-19. TCRdb keeps only in-frame clones here, not all; method: immunoSEQ multiplex PCR. The table lists just over 300,000 clones, around 89% of them singletons. The specimen was PBMCs or T cells enriched from blood (not recorded which). The receptors were gathered from a woman aged 40 to 50 who had recovered from COVID-19.

Concerning this clone itself: Mismatch with germline at one junction end may stem from a read error. This chain's CDR3 is CASTLRGSSEPDTQYF. The DNA of the CDR3 is TGTGCCAGCACCTTAAGAGGGAGCAGTGAGCCAGATACGCAGTATTTT. The V call is TRBV7-2, the J call TRBJ2-3; a weak D match, TRBD2 (5 bases). Germline V gives CDR1 SGHTA, CDR2 FQGNSA. CDR3 size: 16 residues. Using reference TRBV7-2 and TRBJ2-3 for the parts outside the CDR3, the full variable domain is GAGVSQSPSNKVTEKGKDVELRCDPISGHTALYWYRQSLGQGLEFLIYFQGNSAPDKSGLPSDRFSAERTGGSVSTLTIQRTQQEDSAVYLCASTLRGSSEPDTQYFGPGTRLTVL.

The chain recombines TRBV19 with TRBJ1-5; TRBD1 matches 12 bases. In germline, CDR1 is LNHDA, CDR2 SQIVND (reference sequence). The CDR3 runs to 15 residues. Trimming removed 6 bases from V and 7 bases from J; junction bases left unmatched: 7. The CDR3 sequence: CASSRDRGLGQPQHF. In nucleotides, the CDR3 is TGTGCCAGTAGCCGGGACAGGGGGCTAGGGCAGCCCCAGCATTTT. Full variable domain (remainder filled in from reference TRBV19 and TRBJ1-5): DGGITQSPKYLFRKEGQNVTLSCEQNLNHDAMYWYRQDPGQGLRLIYYSQIVNDFQKGDIAEGYSVSREKKESFPLTVTSAQKNPTAFYLCASSRDRGLGQPQHFGDGTRLSIL.

The genes are TRBV11-2 and TRBJ2-2; 13 nucleotides align to TRBD2. Per germline, CDR1 SGHAT and CDR2 FQNNGV. V was clipped by 5 bases and J by 3 bases; unmatched bases: 6. This CDR3 has 17 residues. CDR3 sequence (DNA): TGTGCCAGCAGCCCGACTAGCGGGAGGCGGGACACCGGGGAGCTGTTTTTT. It yields the protein CASSPTSGRRDTGELFF.

The chain employs TRBV7-3 and TRBJ2-5, with a tentative D call TRBD2 (6 bases). The germline V gene has CDR1 SGHTA and CDR2 FQGTGA. This CDR3 has 14 residues. V gave up 4 bases and J gave up 3 bases, with 12 bases separating them. The CDR3 DNA reads TGTGCCAGCAGCTCGGGACGGGGGAAAGAGACCCAGTACTTC. Its protein is CASSSGRGKETQYF.

The genes are TRBV2 and TRBJ2-3, with 8 bases aligning to TRBD2. The CDR3 spans 15 residues. Trimming cost V 5 bases and J 0 bases; bases outside gene matches: 4. The germline V gene has CDR1 SNHLY and CDR2 FYNNEI. The DNA for the CDR3 is TGTGCCAGCAGTACAACTAGCGGTAGCACAGATACGCAGTATTTT. This gives the protein CASSTTSGSTDTQYF.

The gene calls are TRBV4-3 and TRBJ2-7, with TRBD1 as a possible D gene (5 bases). The CDR3 has 13 residues. The ends were cut back, 0 bases at V and 7 bases at J, with 10 bases in the middle. In germline, CDR1 is LGHNA, CDR2 YSLEER. CDR3 sequence: CASSQDTGEEQYF. CDR3 nucleotide sequence: TGCGCCAGCAGCCAAGATACAGGCGAGGAGCAGTACTTC.

The chain is built from TRBV5-1 and TRBJ2-1; 8 nucleotides match TRBD2. From germline, CDR1 is SGHRS and CDR2 YFSETQ. The CDR3 consists of 15 residues. The ends lost 0 bases at V and 5 bases at J; junction bases unmatched: 4. The CDR3 sequence is CASSLGLATNNEQFF. CDR3 coding DNA: TGCGCCAGCAGCTTGGGACTAGCGACTAACAATGAGCAGTTCTTC.

This sequence joins TRBV5-3 and TRBJ2-7; D is ambiguous. TRBV5-3 falls under the ORF class, with uncertain function. V shed 0 bases and J shed 4 bases, with 8 bases lying between them. The CDR3 has 13 amino acids. Here the CDR3 reads CARSLEPLYEQYF. The DNA of the CDR3 is TGTGCCAGAAGCTTGGAGCCCTTGTACGAGCAGTACTTC.

The chain has TRBV5-4 and TRBJ2-5; no firm D call. Germline V gene sequence: CDR1 SGHNT, CDR2 YYREEE (reference sequence). The CDR3 is 14 residues long. The V and J ends lost 4 bases and 3 bases respectively, with 13 bases between them. The CDR3 DNA reads TGTGCCAGCAGCGCCTCTATAGCCAAAGAGACCCAGTACTTC. Residues: CASSASIAKETQYF. The whole variable domain, remainder taken from reference TRBV5-4 and TRBJ2-5, is ETGVTQSPTHLIKTRGQQVTLRCSSQSGHNTVSWYQQALGQGPQFIFQYYREEENGRGNFPPRFSGLQFPNYSSELNVNALELDDSALYLCASSASIAKETQYFGPGTRLLVL.